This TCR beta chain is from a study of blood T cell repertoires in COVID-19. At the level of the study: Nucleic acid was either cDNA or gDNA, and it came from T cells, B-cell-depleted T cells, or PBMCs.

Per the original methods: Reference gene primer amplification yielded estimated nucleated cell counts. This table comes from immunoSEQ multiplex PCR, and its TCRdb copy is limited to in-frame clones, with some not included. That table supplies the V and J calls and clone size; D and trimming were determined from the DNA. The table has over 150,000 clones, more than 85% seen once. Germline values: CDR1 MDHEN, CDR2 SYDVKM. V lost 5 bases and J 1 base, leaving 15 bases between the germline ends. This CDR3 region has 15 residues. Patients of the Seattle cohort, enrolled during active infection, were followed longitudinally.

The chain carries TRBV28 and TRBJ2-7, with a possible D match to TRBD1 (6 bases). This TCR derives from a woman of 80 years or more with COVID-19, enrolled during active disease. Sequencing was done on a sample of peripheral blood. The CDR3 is CASSLATGTSYEQYF. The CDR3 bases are TGTGCCAGCAGTCTCGCAACAGGGACATCCTACGAGCAGTACTTC.